Listed here are 5 T cell receptor beta chains from one sample, sequenced in a study of blood T cell repertoires in COVID-19. This table comes from immunoSEQ multiplex PCR, and its TCRdb copy is limited to in-frame clones, with some not included. The sample includes around 30,000 clones, 89% of them seen just once. Sequencing was performed on peripheral blood. The receptors here all came from a human donor in a cohort sampled during active COVID-19.

On this clone itself: One end of the junction fails to match germline, which may point to a read error. The chain uses TRBV27 and TRBJ2-7, with TRBD1 matching 10 bases. The CDR3 runs 15 residues. Germline V gives CDR1 MNHEY, CDR2 SMNVEV (reference sequence). Here the CDR3 DNA reads TGTGCCGGCAGTCGCCGGGGACAGGGGCAGGTCGAGCAGTACTTC. As protein: CAGSRRGQGQVEQYF.

This chain uses TRBV5-6 with TRBJ1-2, with a weak D call TRBD1 (5 bases). The length of the CDR3 is 15 residues. Germline V gene lookup returns CDR1 SGHDT and CDR2 YYEEEE. The V and J ends lost 2 bases and 3 bases respectively, with 14 bases between them. The CDR3 spells CASSLPGEEDYGYTF. The CDR3 DNA reads as TGTGCCAGCAGCTTACCGGGGGAGGAGGACTATGGCTACACCTTC.

The V and J genes are TRBV6-6 and TRBJ1-5; D remains ambiguous. CDR1 is MNHNY and CDR2 is SVGAGI in the germline V gene (reference sequence). V lost 0 bases to trimming and J lost 0 bases, with 6 bases between them. There are 15 residues in the CDR3. The DNA for the CDR3 is TGTGCCAGCAGTTACTCGGCCCTTAGCAATCAGCCCCAGCATTTT. Translating gives CASSYSALSNQPQHF.

This clone showed up just once. The sample holds other DNA sequences that translate to the same CDR3. This chain joins TRBV7-2 and TRBJ2-3; possibly TRBD1 for D (6 bases). The V gene lost 4 bases and the J gene lost 4 bases, with 15 bases spanning the gap. This CDR3 contains 15 residues. Per the germline V gene, CDR1 is SGHTA and CDR2 is FQGNSA. The CDR3 loop reads CASSSPGQKSDTQYF. CDR3 bases: TGTGCCAGCAGCTCTCCCGGACAGAAGTCAGATACGCAGTATTTT.

The V call is TRBV4-2, the J call TRBJ1-5, with 7 bases fitting TRBD1. With 3 bases clipped from V and 4 bases from J, the junction kept 3 bases outside the gene matches. The CDR3 covers 14 residues. Germline V gives CDR1 LGHNA, CDR2 YNFKEQ. The CDR3 sequence is CASSQKDRNQPQHF. DNA for the CDR3: TGTGCCAGCAGCCAGAAGGACAGGAATCAGCCCCAGCATTTT.